What follows is one T cell receptor beta chain and its context. Its antigen is unidentified. These data originate in a study of CD8 T cells in ankylosing spondylitis. Broader study findings: In ankylosing spondylitis blood, a motif of seven to nine highly homologous TCR beta variants appeared characteristic. Peripheral blood held disease-linked clones only at relatively low frequency, and these were CD8+.

From the 5' RACE reads, TCRdb called clonotypes with MiXCR, one entry per CDR3 protein. Of 350,000 to 450,000 distinct CDR3 sequences listed, 25% to 30% are singletons. Unmatched junction bases numbered 8, after V lost 6 bases and J lost 4 bases. Germline values: CDR1 LGHDT, CDR2 YNNKEL (reference sequence). The CDR3 runs 15 residues. The sample comprised blood, either unsorted or a sorted T cell fraction (not recorded which). This chain links TRBV3-1 with TRBJ2-1; 8 bases match TRBD1. The clonotype comes from a male donor with ankylosing spondylitis. The CDR3 loop reads CASSLQGAGYNEQFF. Written as DNA, the CDR3 is TGTGCCAGCAGTCTCCAGGGGGCAGGTTACAATGAGCAGTTCTTC.